Listed below are T cell receptor beta chains from one sample, sequenced in a study of vaccination and CD4 T cells after COVID-19. TCRdb ran MiXCR on the PCR reads and lists one entry per CDR3 protein. The sample lists 15,000 to 25,000 distinct CDR3 sequences, roughly half occurring once. These receptors' antigens are unknown. Sequencing used CD4+ T cells from blood, cultured in vitro. The origin of the receptors is a human donor who had recovered from COVID-19. The CDR3 runs from the conserved cysteine through the conserved F or W.

V,CDR3
TRBV18,CASSSTGSGSPLHF
TRBV10-3,CAIGGESYGYTF
TRBV6-1,CASRRQGASYNEQFF
TRBV27,CASSKETGGGLGTQYF
TRBV7-9,CASSFEGRRYGYTF
TRBV20-1,CSAPSTPGGTDTQYF
TRBV20-1,CSARVQGRSGYTF
TRBV24-1,CATSASGGVADTQYF
TRBV7-6,CASSLAPPRDSRRDTQYF
TRBV19,CATSELDSYEQYF
TRBV20-1,CSAEPGTDNSPLHF
TRBV6-1,CASSEEGDGTDTQYF
TRBV7-8,CASSLDVRQAHEAFF
TRBV7-7,CASSLVGSSFSGNTIYF
TRBV10-3,CAIHHERDRNTYEQYF
TRBV30,CAWSFTGGLGCTQYF
TRBV7-8,CASSPRDIGYTF
TRBV18,CASSQDGYSNQPQHF
TRBV4-2,CASSQGRTFTDTQYF
TRBV6-2/TRBV6-3,CASSRLTGGSSEQFF
TRBV6-5,CASSYGGSGGYEQYF
TRBV29-1,CSARSSWDYGYTF
TRBV27,CVSSPLGQGRGTTEAFF
TRBV11-2,CASSLDTGSQPQHF
TRBV2,CASTRDRGWEKLFF
TRBV6-2/TRBV6-3,CASSFGGRLLEQYF
TRBV11-1,CASSLALPGSNEQFF
TRBV19,CASLKKGGTEAFF
TRBV5-1,CASSSYLIVRRGGYTF
TRBV5-4,CASSLDRGTQETQYF
TRBV7-9,CASREPGGATDTQYF
TRBV6-2/TRBV6-3,CASTLIPGTGSYEQYF
TRBV7-9,CASSLGDGGSNQPQHF
TRBV10-3,CAITGGDTEAFF
TRBV5-4,CASSLVYSPTNYGYTF
TRBV28,CASSRDRGSGGETQYF
TRBV7-8,CASSLDGRSSGNTIYF
TRBV6-5,CASSYTGRGAYEQYF
TRBV18,CASSPPTRGYNEQFF
TRBV11-2,CASSVGQGYEQYF
TRBV2,CASSVFQTYEQYF
TRBV30,CAWSPRDNQETQYF
TRBV24-1,CATSDLQGTTGELFF
TRBV7-9,CASSFTGETQYF
TRBV30,CAWSPRGGWGYEQYF
TRBV6-1,CASSMTVRVGTSGRGYEQYF
TRBV7-9,CASSSRGSSYNEQFF
TRBV5-1,CASSEQGALNTEAFF
TRBV27,CASSSGGFASYEQYF
TRBV20-1,CSAGTMNTGELFF